The sample holds a few counts of the clone carrying this T cell receptor (beta chain). Its antigen is not known. Constant-region reverse primers amplified full-length variable regions, followed by semi-nested Nested Universal Primer A PCR. One entry per CDR3 protein results from TCRdb running MiXCR on the 5' RACE reads. The table includes fewer than 55,000 distinct CDR3 sequences, 22% detected once. Study-wide findings and caveats: The TCR gene usage of tumor memory CD4+ T cells clustered together with blood and lymph node memory CD4+ cells and with lymph node naive CD4+ cells. The larger cohort examined one V-J beta rearrangement, not whole repertoires.

Tregs were sorted as CD4+CD25+CD127-/low cells. The sample consisted of Tregs sorted from a lymph node. The receptor was derived from a female donor with breast cancer.

The CDR3: CASSRLGGAGGPDNEQFF. The CDR3 region has the DNA TGTGCCAGCAGTCGCCTGGGTGGAGCGGGAGGGCCAGACAATGAGCAGTTCTTC. The J gene is TRBJ2-1, the V gene TRBV28; 10 bases line up with TRBD2. The germline V gene has CDR1 MDHEN and CDR2 SYDVKM. The V segment lost 5 bases and the J segment 5 bases; nucleotides outside the gene matches: 15. The CDR3 spans 18 residues.